This T cell receptor (beta chain) is drawn from a study of blood T cell repertoires in COVID-19 (dated by TCRdb to the early 2020s). Some background on the complete study: Samples covering the acute and convalescent phases of COVID-19 were provided by collaborators in the United States, Italy and Spain. A de-identified subject ID, COVID-19 status, age in years and sex were almost always included in the sample metadata. The dataset comprised deeply sampled blood TCRbeta repertoires from subjects exposed to, actively infected with, or recovered from COVID-19. A freely available public database, intended as a resource for researchers studying the immune response to SARS-CoV-2, is where the repertoires were released. Samples were obtained from the ongoing ImmuneRACE study (first 160 participants) and from 1,000 to 1,500 subjects provided by 6 global collaborators. Where available, HLA class I and class II types were obtained from metadata supplied by the sample provider rather than from assay-based typing. The material from the prospective study consisted of cDNA or gDNA derived from T cells, B-cell-depleted T cells, or PBMCs. Points the paper makes about the study in general: Clinical and demographic metadata were provided uncurated, with the amount varying by source and participant.

This clone occurred once. This receptor's antigen is unknown. It has no much larger one-base neighbor in the sample; base qualities were not kept. Trimming removed 5 bases from V and 6 bases from J; the gene matches leave 8 bases unexplained. Inclusive of the bounding cysteine and phenylalanine, the CDR3 is 15 residues long. This entry keeps only the CDR3 DNA: 45 bases, framed from base 1. Via the germline V gene (reference sequence), CDR1 is SGHNT and CDR2 YYREEE. TCRbeta CDR3 regions were amplified from genomic DNA by means of the immunoSEQ Assay, a bias-controlled multiplex PCR. As for the original processing: Within the assay, amplification of reference gene primers was used to estimate how many nucleated cells each sample contained. Sequence reads were collapsed and filtered to measure the absolute abundance of every unique TCRbeta CDR3 rearrangement. Productive Simpson clonality was computed per sample as the square root of Simpson's diversity index over productive rearrangements. In TCRdb, the immuneACCESS table is reduced to in-frame sequences with V and J assigned. These tables do not hold every clone; where another copy was compared, an unresolved V gene accounts for under half, and the others remain unexplained. Clonal size and the V and J genes are those of that table, whereas D and trimming came from the DNA. The sample records about 180,000 clones, about 85% of which are singletons. The biggest ten clones account for less than 3.5% of the sample.

Each collaborating institution followed its own protocols to collect whole blood in K2EDTA tubes. For TCRbeta analysis, collaborators shipped samples in one of three forms: frozen whole blood, isolated PBMCs, or DNA extracted from either of those sample types. The TCR comes from a woman in her twenties or thirties with active or convalescent COVID-19. Sequencing input: peripheral blood. The rearranged segments are TRBV5-4 and TRBJ2-2; TRBD1 lines up with 9 middle nucleotides. The DNA sequence follows: TGTGCCAGCAGAGGCGGACAGGGGTTCTCCGGGGAGCTGTTTTTT. Its protein is CASRGGQGFSGELFF.